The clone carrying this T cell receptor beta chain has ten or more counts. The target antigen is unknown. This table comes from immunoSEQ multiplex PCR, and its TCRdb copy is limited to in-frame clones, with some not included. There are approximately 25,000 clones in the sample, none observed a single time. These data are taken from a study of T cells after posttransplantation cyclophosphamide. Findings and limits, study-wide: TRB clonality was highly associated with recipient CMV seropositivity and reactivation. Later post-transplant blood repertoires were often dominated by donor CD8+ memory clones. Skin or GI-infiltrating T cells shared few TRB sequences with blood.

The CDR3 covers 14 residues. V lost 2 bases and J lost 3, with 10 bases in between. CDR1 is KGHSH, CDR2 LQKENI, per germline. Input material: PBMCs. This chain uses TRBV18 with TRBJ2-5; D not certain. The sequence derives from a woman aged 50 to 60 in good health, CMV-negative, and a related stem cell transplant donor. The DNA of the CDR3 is TGTGCCAGCTCACCAGTATTGGCAGAAGAGACCCAGTACTTC. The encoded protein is CASSPVLAEETQYF.